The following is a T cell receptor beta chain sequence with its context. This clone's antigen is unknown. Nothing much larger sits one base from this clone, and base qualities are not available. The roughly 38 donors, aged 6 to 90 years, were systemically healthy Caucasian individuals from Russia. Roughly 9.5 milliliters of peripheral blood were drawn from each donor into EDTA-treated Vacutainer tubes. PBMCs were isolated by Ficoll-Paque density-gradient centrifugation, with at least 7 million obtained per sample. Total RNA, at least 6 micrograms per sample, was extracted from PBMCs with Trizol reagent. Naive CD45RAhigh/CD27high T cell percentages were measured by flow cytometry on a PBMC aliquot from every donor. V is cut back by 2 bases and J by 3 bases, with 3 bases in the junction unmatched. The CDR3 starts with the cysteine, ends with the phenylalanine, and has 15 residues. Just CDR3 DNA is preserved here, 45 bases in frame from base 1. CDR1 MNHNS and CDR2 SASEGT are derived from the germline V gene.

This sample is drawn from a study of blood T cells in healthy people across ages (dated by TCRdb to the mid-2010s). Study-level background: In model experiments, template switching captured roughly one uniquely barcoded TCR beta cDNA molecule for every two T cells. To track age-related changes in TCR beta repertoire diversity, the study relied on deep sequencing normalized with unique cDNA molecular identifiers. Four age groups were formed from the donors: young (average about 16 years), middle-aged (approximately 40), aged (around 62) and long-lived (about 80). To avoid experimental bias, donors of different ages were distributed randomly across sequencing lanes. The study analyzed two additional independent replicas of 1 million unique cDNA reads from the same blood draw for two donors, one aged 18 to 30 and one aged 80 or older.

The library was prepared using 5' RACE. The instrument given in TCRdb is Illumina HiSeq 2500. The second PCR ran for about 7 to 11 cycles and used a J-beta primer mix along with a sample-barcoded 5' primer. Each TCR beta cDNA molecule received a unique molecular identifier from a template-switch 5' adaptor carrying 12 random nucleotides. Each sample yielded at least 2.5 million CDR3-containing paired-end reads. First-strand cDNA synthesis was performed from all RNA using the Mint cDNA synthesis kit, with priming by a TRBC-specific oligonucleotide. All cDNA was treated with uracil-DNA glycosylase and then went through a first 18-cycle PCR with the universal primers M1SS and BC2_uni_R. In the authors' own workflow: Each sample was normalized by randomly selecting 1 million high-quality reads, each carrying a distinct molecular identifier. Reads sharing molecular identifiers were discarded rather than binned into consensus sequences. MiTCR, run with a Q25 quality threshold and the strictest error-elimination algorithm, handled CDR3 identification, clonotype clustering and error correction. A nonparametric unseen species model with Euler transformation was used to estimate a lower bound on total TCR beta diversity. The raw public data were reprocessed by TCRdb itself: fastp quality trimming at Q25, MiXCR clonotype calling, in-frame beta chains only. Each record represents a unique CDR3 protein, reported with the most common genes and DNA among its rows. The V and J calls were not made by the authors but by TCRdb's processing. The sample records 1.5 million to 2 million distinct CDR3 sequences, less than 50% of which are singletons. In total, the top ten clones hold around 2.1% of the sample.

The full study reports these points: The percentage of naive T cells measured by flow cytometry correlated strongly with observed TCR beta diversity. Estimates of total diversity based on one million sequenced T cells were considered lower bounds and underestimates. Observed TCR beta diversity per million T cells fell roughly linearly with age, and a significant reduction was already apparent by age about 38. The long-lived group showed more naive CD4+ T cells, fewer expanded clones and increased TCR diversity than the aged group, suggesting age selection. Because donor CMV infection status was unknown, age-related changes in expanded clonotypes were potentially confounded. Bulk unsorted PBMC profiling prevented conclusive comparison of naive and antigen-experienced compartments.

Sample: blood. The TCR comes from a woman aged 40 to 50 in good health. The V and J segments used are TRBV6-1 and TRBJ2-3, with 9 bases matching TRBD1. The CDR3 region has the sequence CASSETGGATDTQYF. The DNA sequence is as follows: TGTGCCAGCAGTGAAACAGGGGGCGCGACAGATACGCAGTATTTT.